The TCR beta chain described here comes from a study of blood T cell repertoires in COVID-19. V lost 0 bases and J lost 7; bases outside the gene matches: 3. The CDR3 is 13 residues long. The germline CDR1 and CDR2 sequences are GTSNPN and SVGIG (reference sequence). Generated by immunoSEQ multiplex PCR, the TCRdb table keeps only in-frame clones and is missing some. The profile shows tens of thousands of clones, 82% of them singletons. The chain links TRBV30 to TRBJ2-1; 7 nucleotides align to TRBD1. The origin of this receptor is a human donor in a cohort sampled during active COVID-19. The sample was peripheral blood. This CDR3 reads CAWSVGRGNEQFF. The CDR3 nucleotides read TGTGCCTGGAGTGTAGGCAGGGGGAATGAGCAGTTCTTC. The full variable domain, with the rest looked up from reference TRBV30 and TRBJ2-1, is SQTIHQWPATLVQPVGSPLSLECTVEGTSNPNLYWYRQAAGRGLQLLFYSVGIGQISSEVPQNLSASRPQDRQFILSSKKLLLSDSGFYLCAWSVGRGNEQFFGPGTRLTVL.